A selection of T cell receptor beta chains follows, all from one sample in a study of technical replicates of blood from a few donors. Sequencing used immunoSEQ multiplex PCR; TCRdb keeps in-frame clones, though not all of them. In the table there are roughly 64,000 clones, 80% to 90% of which are singletons. The specimen was PBMCs. The receptors originated from a human donor in good health. Some clones in this sample may be carry-over from other donors' samples. The conserved cysteine and the conserved F or W are not part of the CDR3 here. D genes are given only for firm matches.

d_gene: NA; v_gene: TRBV4-1; j_gene: TRBJ2-7; CDR3aa: ASSRPSGYEQY
d_gene: NA; v_gene: TRBV6-1; j_gene: TRBJ1-1; CDR3aa: ASSEPAGANTEAF
d_gene: NA; v_gene: TRBV7-9; j_gene: TRBJ2-4; CDR3aa: ASSFSGAKNIQY
d_gene: TRBD1; v_gene: TRBV5-1; j_gene: TRBJ1-6; CDR3aa: ASSPKGQGGSPLH
d_gene: TRBD2; v_gene: TRBV7-2; j_gene: TRBJ2-7; CDR3aa: ASSRGASGGTYEQY
d_gene: NA; v_gene: TRBV7-6; j_gene: TRBJ1-3; CDR3aa: ASSHVGGTGNTIY
d_gene: NA; v_gene: TRBV19; j_gene: TRBJ2-5; CDR3aa: ASTNKTQETQY
d_gene: NA; v_gene: TRBV5-1; j_gene: TRBJ1-4; CDR3aa: ASSPGWGGYKLF
d_gene: TRBD1; v_gene: TRBV7-2; j_gene: TRBJ1-3; CDR3aa: ASSSPAGQGRTIY
d_gene: NA; v_gene: TRBV6-1; j_gene: TRBJ1-2; CDR3aa: ASEAVTGFYGYT
d_gene: TRBD2; v_gene: TRBV5-4; j_gene: TRBJ2-5; CDR3aa: ASSWARGGASETQY
d_gene: TRBD1; v_gene: TRBV7-2; j_gene: TRBJ2-5; CDR3aa: ASSLGASGQGRGTQY
d_gene: NA; v_gene: TRBV19; j_gene: TRBJ1-1; CDR3aa: ASSIDLYVNTEAF
d_gene: NA; v_gene: TRBV7-9; j_gene: TRBJ1-1; CDR3aa: ASSFGQLATEAF
d_gene: TRBD2; v_gene: TRBV6-6; j_gene: TRBJ2-3; CDR3aa: ASSYRGGDTDTQY
d_gene: TRBD1; v_gene: TRBV5-1; j_gene: TRBJ1-1; CDR3aa: ASSLDRGYEAF
d_gene: NA; v_gene: TRBV5-1; j_gene: TRBJ1-2; CDR3aa: ASSFPGKDGYT
d_gene: NA; v_gene: TRBV2; j_gene: TRBJ2-7; CDR3aa: ASKRATYEQY
d_gene: TRBD2; v_gene: TRBV4-1; j_gene: TRBJ2-1; CDR3aa: ASSQVWPSGSSYNEQF
d_gene: NA; v_gene: TRBV15; j_gene: TRBJ2-7; CDR3aa: ATSRGSGGTYEQY
d_gene: TRBD2; v_gene: TRBV10-2; j_gene: TRBJ2-7; CDR3aa: ASSTSGSFYEQY
d_gene: NA; v_gene: TRBV19; j_gene: TRBJ2-4; CDR3aa: ASSPDRTLAKNIQY
d_gene: NA; v_gene: TRBV18; j_gene: TRBJ1-6; CDR3aa: ASSEGQSSYNSPLH
d_gene: TRBD2; v_gene: TRBV5-1; j_gene: TRBJ2-5; CDR3aa: ASSAGTSVLRETQY
d_gene: NA; v_gene: TRBV9; j_gene: TRBJ2-3; CDR3aa: ASSSSGGGPDTQY
d_gene: NA; v_gene: TRBV10-3; j_gene: TRBJ1-2; CDR3aa: AISESRGNYGYT
d_gene: NA; v_gene: TRBV4-3; j_gene: TRBJ1-2; CDR3aa: ASSQDRLSAKRLGYT
d_gene: NA; v_gene: TRBV7-2; j_gene: TRBJ2-7; CDR3aa: ASSTQGTLPHEQY
d_gene: NA; v_gene: TRBV18; j_gene: TRBJ1-5; CDR3aa: ASSPSAAPYSNQPQH
d_gene: NA; v_gene: TRBV19; j_gene: TRBJ2-2; CDR3aa: ASKEALRTVGSTGELF
d_gene: TRBD2; v_gene: TRBV4-1; j_gene: TRBJ2-1; CDR3aa: ASSLHRRGDHNEQF
d_gene: NA; v_gene: TRBV18; j_gene: TRBJ1-1; CDR3aa: ASSPSGGNTEAF
d_gene: NA; v_gene: TRBV5-4; j_gene: TRBJ2-3; CDR3aa: ASSFTQGGADTQY
d_gene: NA; v_gene: TRBV6-6; j_gene: TRBJ2-1; CDR3aa: ASSPLATNEQF
d_gene: NA; v_gene: TRBV4-3; j_gene: TRBJ2-1; CDR3aa: ASSQDSGPPYNEQF
d_gene: TRBD1; v_gene: TRBV7-3; j_gene: TRBJ2-1; CDR3aa: ASSLTPTGIYNEQF
d_gene: TRBD2; v_gene: TRBV4-2; j_gene: TRBJ2-1; CDR3aa: ASSQDPTSAGGDNEQF
d_gene: NA; v_gene: TRBV4-3; j_gene: TRBJ2-7; CDR3aa: ASSQDFLPPSYEQY
d_gene: NA; v_gene: TRBV19; j_gene: TRBJ1-1; CDR3aa: ASSISMNTEAF
d_gene: NA; v_gene: TRBV7-3; j_gene: TRBJ2-7; CDR3aa: ASSFGSQSEQY
d_gene: NA; v_gene: TRBV7-6; j_gene: TRBJ2-7; CDR3aa: ASSLGLLGDEQY
d_gene: TRBD2; v_gene: TRBV6-6; j_gene: TRBJ2-5; CDR3aa: ASSKGLAGRETQY
d_gene: NA; v_gene: TRBV4-1; j_gene: TRBJ1-1; CDR3aa: ASSQEAGNTEAF
d_gene: NA; v_gene: TRBV7-9; j_gene: TRBJ2-5; CDR3aa: ASSPQAKETQY
d_gene: NA; v_gene: TRBV28; j_gene: TRBJ2-6; CDR3aa: ASSSTEGSGANVLT
d_gene: NA; v_gene: TRBV5-4; j_gene: TRBJ2-6; CDR3aa: ASSLRTGGGGANVLT
d_gene: NA; v_gene: TRBV11-2; j_gene: TRBJ1-6; CDR3aa: ASSLRAGINSPLH
d_gene: TRBD1; v_gene: TRBV25-1; j_gene: TRBJ1-5; CDR3aa: ASSANRGAGNQPQH
d_gene: NA; v_gene: TRBV5-5; j_gene: TRBJ1-1; CDR3aa: ASIRDRSNTEAF
d_gene: NA; v_gene: TRBV5-1; j_gene: TRBJ1-1; CDR3aa: ASSVGHKDTEAF
d_gene: NA; v_gene: TRBV5-1; j_gene: TRBJ2-5; CDR3aa: ASAPGGGSWETQY
d_gene: NA; v_gene: TRBV11-2; j_gene: TRBJ2-2; CDR3aa: ASSLVRGNTGELF
d_gene: NA; v_gene: TRBV20-1; j_gene: TRBJ2-7; CDR3aa: SAKSSYEQY
d_gene: TRBD1; v_gene: TRBV10-3; j_gene: TRBJ1-6; CDR3aa: AISEGGRGINSPLH
d_gene: NA; v_gene: TRBV4-3; j_gene: TRBJ2-1; CDR3aa: ASSQDPGHSYNEQF